The clone carrying this TCR beta chain was seen ten or more times. Its target is not known. This entry belongs to a study of neurological immune-mediated disorders. General observations from the study: Phylogenetic analysis grouped 18 of 34 multiple sclerosis patients' repertoires together, suggesting a possible repertoire signature.

TCRdb processed the 5' RACE reads anew with MiXCR; each CDR3 protein has one entry. The data hold about 66,000 distinct CDR3 sequences, with 3% to 5% observed a single time. V was trimmed by 2 bases and J by 9 bases, leaving 19 bases between them. CDR3 length equals 15 residues. Per germline, CDR1 LGHNA and CDR2 YSLEER. The sequence derives from a man aged 25 to 45 with multiple sclerosis. The chain employs TRBV4-3 and TRBJ2-5, with D perhaps being TRBD1 or TRBD2 (5 bases each). Sequences were obtained from PBMCs. CDR3 sequence reads: CASSQRRDPGWAQYF. CDR3 nucleotide sequence: TGCGCCAGCAGCCAAAGACGGGACCCGGGGTGGGCCCAGTACTTC.